This T cell receptor beta chain was profiled in a study of beta chain features in type 1 diabetes. A word on this clone: Its antigen is not identified.

Points from the study as a whole: There were fewer insertions and more deletions at the VDJ junctions of type 1 diabetes patients.

The authors reverse transcribed all of the isolated RNA, so sequencing captured expressed TCRB transcripts. Produced via immunoSEQ multiplex PCR; TCRdb's table is partial and in-frame only. Of 350,000 or so clones in the sample, roughly a fifth were seen once. This CDR3 has 14 amino acids. Per germline, CDR1 SGHRS and CDR2 YFSETQ. The V gene lost 2 bases and the J gene lost 5 bases, with 14 bases spanning the gap. This chain joins TRBV5-1 and TRBJ2-7; D unresolved. Sequenced: naive CD4+ T cells from blood. The TCR comes from a woman younger than 30 in good health. CDR3 nucleotides: TGCGCCAGCAGCTTCAGGTTTGGCGTGAACGAGCAGTACTTC. Its translation is CASSFRFGVNEQYF.